This entry is about one TCR beta chain. Its recognized antigen is unknown. No base quality information exists; no much larger clone differs at one position. For sequencing of the TCRbeta CDR3 region, genomic DNA was extracted from the sorted cells. The immunoSEQ Assay was used to sequence the TCRbeta CDR3 regions. TCRdb provides this immuneACCESS table in a form limited to in-frame rearrangements. Some clones are lacking; in checked studies, under half of them reflect an unresolved V gene, and why the rest are absent is not known. In all, the sample holds 65,000 to 95,000 clones, and over 75% of those were seen once. Around 5.1% of the sample goes to the ten largest clones. Patients with autoimmune disease history or receiving systemic immunosuppression were excluded from the trial. Peripheral blood for TCR sequencing was collected from all dose cohorts at baseline, on cycle 4 day 1, and on cycle 7 day 1. The samples were drawn from a first-in-human, open-label, multicenter phase I dose-escalation trial of ivuxolimab. The trial enrolled adults with locally advanced or metastatic head and neck squamous cell, hepatocellular, melanoma or renal cell carcinoma. CD4+ and CD8+ T cells were sorted separately from peripheral blood before TCR sequencing.

Spanning cysteine to phenylalanine, the CDR3 consists of 17 amino acids. Here the CDR3 DNA is all that survives: 51 bases in frame from base 1. CDR1 is given as LNHDA and CDR2 as SQIVND, both from the germline V gene (reference sequence). V is pruned by 4 bases and J by 0 bases, leaving 8 bases of the junction without a gene match. This record belongs to a study of OX40 agonist ivuxolimab in advanced cancers. At the level of the whole study: Ivuxolimab was a fully human IgG2 agonistic monoclonal antibody targeting the costimulatory receptor OX40 (CD134). Intravenous ivuxolimab was administered to patients every 2 weeks at six dose levels: 0.01, 0.1, 0.3, 1.5, 3 and 10 mg/kg. Among the approximately 54 dose-escalation patients, some 19 had hepatocellular carcinoma, approximately 15 melanoma, 9 renal cell carcinoma and 9 head and neck cancer. A male proportion of approximately 83% and a mean age of around 60 years, ranging from roughly 23 to 90, were recorded for the dose-escalation cohort. Prior anti-PD-1, anti-PD-L1 or anti-CTLA-4 therapy was permitted, and checkpoint inhibitors had been received by roughly 42% of dose-escalation patients. Partial responses occurred in three dose-escalation patients: two with cutaneous melanoma and one with hepatocellular carcinoma. Peripheral TCRbeta sequencing aimed to test whether ivuxolimab altered TCR sequence diversity and caused clonal T-cell expansion. The monotherapy dose-escalation portion (N of about 57 patients) of the phase I ivuxolimab trial is reported in the paper.

The full study reports these points: The antigen specificity of the peripheral T cells that underwent clonal expansion was not determined. Partial responders in the 0.1-3.0 mg/kg groups had among the lowest normalized peripheral clonal expansion, especially among CD8+ T cells. After ivuxolimab, expanded clones were on average more numerous among CD8+ T cells than among CD4+ T cells. At doses from 0.1 to 3.0 mg/kg, clonal expansion was seen in both CD4+ and CD8+ blood T cells between baseline and week 6. Low levels of normalized T-cell clonal expansion were also seen in some nonresponding patients.

The receptor was derived from an adult with an advanced solid tumor such as melanoma, head and neck, liver or kidney cancer. The input for sequencing was CD4+ or CD8+ T cells sorted from blood, taken in a trial of the OX40 agonist ivuxolimab. Recombination connected TRBV19 to TRBJ1-4; TRBD1 matches 7 bases in the middle. The DNA is as follows: TGTGCCAGTAGTAGGTCCCGGGACAGCGCAACTAATGAAAAACTGTTTTTT. Its translation is CASSRSRDSATNEKLFF.